The present T cell receptor (beta chain) was sequenced within a study of cytomegalovirus exposure and HLA in healthy donors. The overall study: Ancestry clustering placed 70% to 90% of approximately 420 genotyped donors in the Caucasian-associated cluster.

Trimming removed 6 bases from V and 4 bases from J; junction bases left unmatched: 2. The CDR3 is made up of 13 amino acids. CDR1 and CDR2 (germline): MNHEY, SVGAGI. General study points: Certain sequence variants were highly shared and formed a cluster, and this cluster was likely a sequencing artifact. Among immune exposure information, only CMV serostatus was available.

Comments on this clone: Its specificity is unknown.

Amplification used 60 Vbeta primers and 13 Jbeta primers. Original processing notes: A later analysis counted about 80 million unique TCR beta chains, some 10 million shared. The table came from immunoSEQ multiplex PCR; TCRdb's copy has only in-frame clones and leaves some out. V and J calls and clone size are as listed in that table; D and trimming were resolved from the DNA. The table has about 150,000 clones, just under 85% seen once. V is TRBV6-5 and J is TRBJ1-5, with 8 bases lining up with TRBD1. Source material: PBMCs. The clonotype originates from a girl aged 5 to 17 in good health and CMV-seropositive. The DNA for the CDR3 is TGTGCCAGCAGACGACAGGGGAATCAGCCCCAGCATTTT. It encodes CASRRQGNQPQHF.